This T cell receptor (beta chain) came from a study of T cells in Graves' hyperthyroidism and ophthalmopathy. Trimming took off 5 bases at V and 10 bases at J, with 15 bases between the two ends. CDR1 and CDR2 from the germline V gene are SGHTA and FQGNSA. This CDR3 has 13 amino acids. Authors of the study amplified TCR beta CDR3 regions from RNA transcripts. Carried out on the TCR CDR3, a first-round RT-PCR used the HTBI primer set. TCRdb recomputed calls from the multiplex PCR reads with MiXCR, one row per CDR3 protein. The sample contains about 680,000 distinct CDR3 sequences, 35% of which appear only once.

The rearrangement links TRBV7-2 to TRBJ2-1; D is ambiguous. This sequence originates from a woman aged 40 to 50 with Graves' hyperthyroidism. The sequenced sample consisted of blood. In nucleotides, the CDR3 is TGTGCCAGCAGCGGAAAAAGCCTAGTGGAGCAGTTCTTC. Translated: CASSGKSLVEQFF.